The clone carrying this T cell receptor beta chain has a handful of counts. The antigen is unknown. The CDR3 length is 14 residues. CDR1 and CDR2 from the germline V gene are LNHNV and YYDKDF (reference sequence). The germline V and J ends were trimmed by 1 base and 3 bases, with 10 bases remaining between them. The entry originates in a study of T-cell memory formation after mild COVID-19. For the study at large: TCR clusters showed largely donor specificity.

General study results and limits: Cross-reactive memory seemingly joined, as some responding clones were found in pre-infection memory. Clonal second-wave expansions that peaked on day 37 had unconfirmed SARS-CoV-2 specificity.

Constant-segment primers and 5'RACE yielded cDNA libraries for TCR alpha and TCR beta, each carrying sample barcodes and UMIs. TCRdb recomputed calls from the 5' RACE reads with MiXCR, one row per CDR3 protein. The data show just under 550,000 distinct CDR3 sequences, about a fifth seen once. Sequencing input: PBMCs or a T cell subset sorted from them (not recorded which). V is TRBV15 and J is TRBJ2-7; the D is unclear. This clonotype was obtained from an adult woman who had mild COVID-19 (a few samples of this study predate the infection). Cell type and time point are not known. CDR3: CATSRGLEVYEQYF. CDR3 in DNA: TGTGCCACCAGCAGAGGGCTAGAGGTCTACGAGCAGTACTTC. The whole variable domain, filled in from reference TRBV15 and TRBJ2-7, reads DAMVIQNPRYQVTQFGKPVTLSCSQTLNHNVMYWYQQKSSQAPKLLFHYYDKDFNNEADTPDNFQSRRPNTSFCFLDIRSPGLGDTAMYLCATSRGLEVYEQYFGPGTRLTVT.